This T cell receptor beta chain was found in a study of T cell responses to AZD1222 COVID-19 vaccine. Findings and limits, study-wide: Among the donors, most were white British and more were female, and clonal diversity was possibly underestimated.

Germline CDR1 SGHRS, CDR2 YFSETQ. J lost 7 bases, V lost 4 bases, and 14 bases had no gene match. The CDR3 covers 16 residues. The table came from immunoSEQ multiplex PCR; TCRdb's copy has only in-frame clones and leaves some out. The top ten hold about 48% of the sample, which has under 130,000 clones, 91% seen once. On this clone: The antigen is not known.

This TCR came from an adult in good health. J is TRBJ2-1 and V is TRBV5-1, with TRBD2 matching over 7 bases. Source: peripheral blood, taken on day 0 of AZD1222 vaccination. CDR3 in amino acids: CASSQGASGTRNEQFF. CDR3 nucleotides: TGCGCCAGCAGCCAGGGCGCCAGCGGGACCAGGAATGAGCAGTTCTTC.